This entry lists 18 T cell receptor beta chains sequenced from one sample in a study of human T cells and chemical hapten exposure. One entry per CDR3 protein, called by TCRdb with MiXCR from the RACE reads. The repertoire holds 360,000 or so distinct CDR3 sequences, with about 6% as singletons. As to time point: patch test 2, 6 weeks after DPC sensitization. The treatment here: therapeutic diphenylcyclopropenone sensitization with weekly scalp DPC. The sample consisted of whole blood, taken in connection with sensitization to the hapten diphenylcyclopropenone (DPC). The receptors were gathered from a woman aged 18 to 35 with alopecia areata. Some clones in this sample may be carry-over from other donors' samples.

The chain combines TRBV12-5 with TRBJ1-1; D is possibly TRBD1 (6 bases). This CDR3 comprises 14 residues. Germline V gene sequence: CDR1 LGHNT, CDR2 FRNRAP. The V end lost 5 bases, the J end lost 0 bases, and 10 bases lay between the germline ends. CDR3 bases: TGTGCTAGTGGTCTAACAGGGTTGAACACTGAAGCTTTCTTT. This gives the protein CASGLTGLNTEAFF.

This clonotype was picked up many times. The chain employs TRBV5-1 and TRBJ2-3; D gene ambiguous. CDR1 and CDR2 (germline): SGHRS, YFSETQ. Trimming stripped 0 bases from V and 1 base from J, with 15 bases between. The CDR3 has 17 amino acids. The DNA of the CDR3 is TGCGCCAGCAGCTTGGACGCGTTCCAGGACGGCACAGATACGCAGTATTTT. Its protein product is CASSLDAFQDGTDTQYF. Based on the CDR3 plus reference TRBV5-1 and TRBJ2-3, the full variable domain is KAGVTQTPRYLIKTRGQQVTLSCSPISGHRSVSWYQQTPGQGLQFLFEYFSETQRNKGNFPGRFSGRQFSNSRSEMNVSTLELGDSALYLCASSLDAFQDGTDTQYFGPGTRLTVL.

This clonotype occurred many times. The chain uses TRBV6-5 and TRBJ1-3; tentatively, D is TRBD1 (5 bases). There are 16 residues in the CDR3. CDR1 is MNHEY, CDR2 SVGAGI, per germline. V gave up 0 bases and J gave up 9 bases, with 18 bases separating them. The CDR3 region is CASSYSTRPTGGTIYF. DNA of the CDR3: TGTGCCAGCAGTTACTCGACCAGACCCACCGGGGGCACCATATATTTT.

This clonotype was seen repeatedly, ten times or more. The chain joins TRBV6-2 or TRBV6-3 to TRBJ1-1; perhaps TRBD1 as D (5 bases). Trimming shortened V by 7 bases and J by 12 bases, and 9 bases separated the two germline ends. Germline-derived CDR1 and CDR2 are MNHEY and SVGEGT. The CDR3 has 9 residues. The CDR3 bases are TGTGCCAGCAAAGGGGACTCTTTCTTT. This sequence encodes CASKGDSFF.

The V gene is TRBV28, the J gene TRBJ1-5; D remains ambiguous. V shed 4 bases and J shed 5 bases, with 9 bases lying between them. Germline assignment: CDR1 MDHEN and CDR2 SYDVKM. The CDR3 is 13 amino acids. CDR3 in DNA: TGTGCCAGCAGTTACGTTCTCGATCAGCCCCAGCATTTT. Translation gives CASSYVLDQPQHF.

There are many counts of this clonotype. A junction end diverges from the germline sequence, so it may reflect a read error. V and J are TRBV12-5 and TRBJ1-2, with D possibly TRBD1 on 5 matching bases. This CDR3 is built from 11 residues. Per the germline V gene, CDR1 is LGHNT and CDR2 is FRNRAP. The CDR3 region has the DNA TGTGCTAGTGGTTTGTTAGGGACGGGTAAATTC. Protein: CASGLLGTGKF.

This clonotype has at least ten counts. The V call is TRBV6-6, the J call TRBJ1-5; a weak D match, TRBD1 (5 bases). From germline, CDR1 is MNHNY and CDR2 SVGAGI (reference sequence). Trimming left V 7 bases short and J 3 bases short, with 10 bases between. CDR3 length: 13 residues. The CDR3 is CASKGTANQPQHF. The CDR3 DNA reads as TGTGCCAGCAAGGGGACCGCCAATCAGCCCCAGCATTTT.

This clonotype was seen at least ten times. The rearrangement uses TRBV12-3 or TRBV12-4 and TRBJ2-3, with D perhaps assigned TRBD1 or TRBD2 (6 bases each). Trimming cost V 5 bases and J 7 bases, with 10 bases left between them. This CDR3 contains 12 residues. The CDR3: CASSPGGNTQYF. CDR3 DNA sequence: TGTGCCAGCAGTCCCGGGGGCAATACGCAGTATTTT.

In its sample, this clonotype was seen many times. The V gene is TRBV4-3, the J gene TRBJ1-2; D is ambiguous. With 0 bases removed from V and 1 base from J, the gap between germline ends came to 18 bases. Per the germline V gene, CDR1 is LGHNA and CDR2 is YSLEER. There are 18 residues in the CDR3. The CDR3 protein is CASSQEWGGGINNYGYTF. DNA of the CDR3: TGCGCCAGCAGCCAAGAATGGGGAGGAGGGATCAATAACTATGGCTACACCTTC.

The CDR3 DNA reads as TGTGCCAGCAGCTTAGGGGACCCAGGGTTCTTC. Protein sequence: CASSLGDPGFF. The chain is built from TRBV7-2 and TRBJ2-1, with D tentatively TRBD1 or TRBD2 (5 bases each). The germline V gene has CDR1 SGHTA and CDR2 FQGNSA. V was clipped by 1 base and J by 15 bases, with 10 bases between them. CDR3 length equals 11 residues.

The rearrangement uses TRBV7-9 and TRBJ2-7; 7 nucleotides line up with TRBD2. CDR1 and CDR2 from the germline V gene are SEHNR and FQNEAQ (reference sequence). Trimming removed 3 bases from V and 1 base from J; junction bases left unmatched: 6. The CDR3 has 15 amino acids. CDR3 sequence: CASSLGGSESYEQYF. CDR3 DNA sequence: TGTGCCAGCAGCTTGGGGGGGAGTGAATCCTACGAGCAGTACTTC.

CDR3 sequence reads: CASSEGYSFEQYF. In nucleotides, the CDR3 is TGTGCCAGCAGTGAGGGTTATAGTTTTGAGCAGTACTTC. The V and J genes are TRBV2 and TRBJ2-7; D is ambiguous. V dropped 3 bases and J dropped 7 bases, with 13 bases sitting between them. The CDR3 is 13 residues long. Germline CDR1 SNHLY, CDR2 FYNNEI.

The V call is TRBV4-2, the J call TRBJ1-1, with TRBD1 identical over 11 bases. V gave up 4 bases and J gave up 5 bases; unmatched junction bases: 15. The CDR3 is made up of 18 amino acids. CDR1 LGHNA and CDR2 YNFKEQ come from the germline V gene. The CDR3 region is CASSPAPGQGAVRTEAFF. The CDR3 DNA is TGTGCCAGCAGCCCAGCCCCCGGACAGGGGGCTGTAAGGACTGAAGCTTTCTTT.

V and J are TRBV5-1 and TRBJ2-5; D is possibly TRBD2 (5 bases). Per germline, CDR1 SGHRS and CDR2 YFSETQ. V shed 4 bases and J shed 2 bases, with 12 bases lying between them. This CDR3 is 14 amino acids long. DNA of the CDR3: TGCGCCAGCAGCGATCTAAGCGGACAAGAGACCCAGTACTTC. Its protein is CASSDLSGQETQYF.

This clonotype was counted only a few times. The chain couples TRBV12-3 or TRBV12-4 to TRBJ2-2; no firm D call. V was trimmed by 3 bases and J by 7 bases, leaving 3 bases between them. The CDR3 extends over 11 amino acids. CDR3 amino acids: CASSFVGELFF. CDR3 nucleotides: TGTGCCAGCAGTTTCGTCGGGGAGCTGTTTTTT.

At least ten counts were recorded for this clonotype. The genes are TRBV6-2 or TRBV6-3 and TRBJ2-2; D gene unclear. Trimming left V 7 bases short and J 4 bases short, with 13 bases between. Germline V gene data show CDR1 as MNHEY and CDR2 as SVGEGT. The CDR3 is 14 amino acids. CDR3 in amino acids: CASTQLRVTGELFF. The CDR3 coding sequence is TGTGCCAGCACTCAGCTTCGAGTCACCGGGGAGCTGTTTTTT.

This rearrangement joins TRBV12-3 or TRBV12-4 to TRBJ2-1, with D perhaps TRBD2 (6 bases). CDR3 size: 16 residues. V was clipped by 4 bases and J by 4 bases, with 17 bases between them. CDR3: CASSSRETDNYNEQFF. CDR3 bases: TGTGCCAGCAGTTCCCGGGAGACAGACAATTACAATGAGCAGTTCTTC.

This clonotype has at least ten counts. The chain recombines TRBV6-6 with TRBJ2-6, with TRBD1 identical over 8 bases. The trim removed 5 bases at V and 6 bases at J, leaving 3 bases unmatched. CDR3 length equals 14 residues. Germline-derived CDR1 and CDR2 are MNHNY and SVGAGI (reference sequence). Here the CDR3 reads CASSGQGEANVLTF. The CDR3 bases are TGTGCCAGCAGTGGACAGGGCGAGGCCAACGTCCTGACTTTC.